This T cell receptor (beta chain) originates from a study of Tregs in tolerant kidney transplant recipients. Broader study findings: The small number of patients limits these findings pending further validation. Tregs expanded with activated donor B cells seemed most donor-specific. Biological reproducibility was not directly addressed in this study.

Unstimulated Tregs (CD4+CD25+CD127-) and CD4+CD25- non-Tregs were sorted from PBMCs. Clones were read by immunoSEQ multiplex PCR, and TCRdb kept only the in-frame ones, dropping some. The sample lists over 50,000 clones; over 70% were seen once. The ends were cut back, 4 bases at V and 4 bases at J, with 8 bases in the middle. From germline, CDR1 is MNHNS and CDR2 SASEGT. The CDR3 consists of 12 residues. Details on this clone: Its specificity is unknown.

Sequencing was carried out using CD4+ T cells from blood. This sequence joins TRBV6-1 and TRBJ2-7; possible D gene TRBD1, 5 bases. The receptor comes from a human donor in good health. CDR3 in DNA: TGTGCCAGCAGTGTAAACAGGTACGAGCAGTACTTC. Its protein is CASSVNRYEQYF.